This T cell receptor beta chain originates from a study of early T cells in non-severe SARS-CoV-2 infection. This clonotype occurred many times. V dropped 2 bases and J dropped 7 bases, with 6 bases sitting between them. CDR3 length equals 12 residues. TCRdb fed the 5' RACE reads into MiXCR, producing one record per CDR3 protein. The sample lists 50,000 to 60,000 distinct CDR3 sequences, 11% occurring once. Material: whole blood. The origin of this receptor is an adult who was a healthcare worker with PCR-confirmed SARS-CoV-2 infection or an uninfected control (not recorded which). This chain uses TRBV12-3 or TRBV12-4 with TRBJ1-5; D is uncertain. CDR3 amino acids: CASSLYGQPQHF. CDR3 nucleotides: TGTGCCAGCAGTTTATATGGACAGCCCCAGCATTTT.